These 25 T cell receptor beta chains share one sample of origin, sequenced in a study of cytomegalovirus exposure and HLA in healthy donors. PCR was performed using 60 Vbeta and 13 Jbeta primers. Libraries were prepared by immunoSEQ multiplex PCR; TCRdb keeps only in-frame clonotypes and omits some of them. The sample comprises some 4,000 clones, over 70% of which are singletons, and 6.2% rests with the top ten. The specimen was PBMCs. The receptors come from a woman between 35 and 50 years old in good health and CMV-seropositive.

The rearrangement joins TRBV30 to TRBJ1-1, with a weak D call TRBD1 (6 bases). V shed 8 bases and J shed 5 bases, with 21 bases lying between them. The CDR3 runs to 14 residues. Germline loops: CDR1 GTSNPN, CDR2 SVGIG (reference sequence). The CDR3 nucleotides read TGTGCCAGTTTGGGGACACCTAGGGAGACTGAAGCTTTCTTT. Its translation: CASLGTPRETEAFF. Looking up the rest from reference TRBV30 and TRBJ1-1 gives the full variable domain: SQTIHQWPATLVQPVGSPLSLECTVEGTSNPNLYWYRQAAGRGLQLLFYSVGIGQISSEVPQNLSASRPQDRQFILSSKKLLLSDSGFYLCASLGTPRETEAFFGQGTRLTVV.

The chain couples TRBV18 to TRBJ1-1, with 7 bases that match TRBD1. Germline V gene sequence: CDR1 KGHSH, CDR2 LQKENI. The CDR3 contains 14 residues. With V trimmed by 3 bases and J by 2 bases, 3 bases remained unmatched. This CDR3 is CASSPYRGNTEAFF. In DNA form, the CDR3 reads TGTGCCAGCTCACCGTACAGGGGAAACACTGAAGCTTTCTTT.

This sequence joins TRBV29-1 and TRBJ1-4; D gene uncertain. Germline CDR1 and CDR2: SQVTM and ANQGSEA. Trimming left V 5 bases short and J 3 bases short, with 10 bases between. CDR3 length: 13 residues. DNA for the CDR3: TGCAGCGTTCGCGGGGAGGCTAATGAAAAACTGTTTTTT. Encoded protein: CSVRGEANEKLFF.

The count of this clone is one. The gene calls are TRBV5-1 and TRBJ1-4, with 7 bases lining up with TRBD1. The CDR3 is 14 amino acids. Germline-derived CDR1 and CDR2 are SGHRS and YFSETQ. Trimming at V came to 0 bases and at J to 4 bases, leaving 0 bases not matched to a gene. The CDR3 reads CASSLAGGNEKLFF. In nucleotides, the CDR3 is TGCGCCAGCAGCTTGGCAGGGGGTAATGAAAAACTGTTTTTT.

The chain combines TRBV7-2 with TRBJ1-5; D uncertain. The CDR3 is 13 residues long. Trimming removed 4 bases from V and 4 bases from J, with 8 bases in between. The germline CDR1 and CDR2 sequences are SGHTA and FQGNSA. This CDR3 reads CASSSRGNQPQHF. Here the CDR3 DNA reads TGTGCCAGCAGCTCTAGAGGTAATCAGCCCCAGCATTTT.

The chain carries TRBV5-1 and TRBJ1-2; D unresolved. CDR3 size: 12 residues. Between the trimmed V and J ends, which lost 1 base and 8 bases, there was a span of 9 bases. Germline values: CDR1 SGHRS, CDR2 YFSETQ. CDR3 nucleotide sequence: TGCGCCAGCAGCTTGCGGGGTGAGGGCTACACCTTC. As protein: CASSLRGEGYTF.

The chain uses TRBV15 and TRBJ2-5, with D unclear. Looked up from germline, CDR1 is LNHNV and CDR2 is YYDKDF (reference sequence). Trimming shortened V by 7 bases and J by 5 bases, and 17 bases separated the two germline ends. The CDR3 contains 14 residues. CDR3 bases: TGTGCCACCACCCCGACGAGATTGAGGGAGACCCAGTACTTC. Its protein is CATTPTRLRETQYF. Based on the CDR3 plus reference TRBV15 and TRBJ2-5, the full variable domain is DAMVIQNPRYQVTQFGKPVTLSCSQTLNHNVMYWYQQKSSQAPKLLFHYYDKDFNNEADTPDNFQSRRPNTSFCFLDIRSPGLGDTAMYLCATTPTRLRETQYFGPGTRLLVL.

In this sample, this clone turned up once. The rearrangement joins TRBV7-2 to TRBJ1-6, with 8 nucleotides matching TRBD1. The CDR3 has 15 amino acids. Per germline, CDR1 SGHTA and CDR2 FQGNSA. V lost 5 bases and J lost 9; bases outside the gene matches: 9. This chain's CDR3 is CASSTRRTGISPLHF. Here the CDR3 DNA reads TGTGCCAGCAGCACCAGACGGACAGGGATTTCACCCCTCCACTTT. Combining the CDR3 with reference TRBV7-2 and TRBJ1-6 gives the whole variable domain GAGVSQSPSNKVTEKGKDVELRCDPISGHTALYWYRQSLGQGLEFLIYFQGNSAPDKSGLPSDRFSAERTGGSVSTLTIQRTQQEDSAVYLCASSTRRTGISPLHFGNGTRLTVT.

The CDR3 is CASTTGGNEKLFF. The CDR3 DNA reads as TGCGCCAGCACCACGGGGGGTAATGAAAAACTGTTTTTT. The chain joins TRBV5-1 to TRBJ1-4, with a tentative D call TRBD1 (5 bases). CDR1 SGHRS and CDR2 YFSETQ come from the germline V gene. Trimming removed 6 bases from V and 4 bases from J, with 10 bases in between. The CDR3 loop spans 13 amino acids.

This clone was seen a handful of times. This sequence joins TRBV6-1 and TRBJ2-1; TRBD1 matches at 8 bases. V lost 5 bases, J lost 9 bases, and 12 bases stayed unmatched. The CDR3 extends over 15 amino acids. Germline V lookup: CDR1 MNHNS, CDR2 SASEGT. The DNA of the CDR3 is TGTGCCAGCAGTTTACAGGGGGTCGGGGCAATTGAGCAGTTCTTC. Encoded protein: CASSLQGVGAIEQFF.

This chain uses TRBV6-5 with TRBJ2-4, with D perhaps TRBD2 (6 bases). The CDR3 extends over 16 amino acids. In germline, CDR1 is MNHEY, CDR2 SVGAGI. The V end was cut by 0 bases, the J end by 8 bases, with 17 bases between. CDR3: CASSYSKSGVGDIQYF. Written as DNA, the CDR3 is TGTGCCAGCAGTTACTCGAAATCGGGAGTGGGAGACATTCAGTACTTC.

This chain uses TRBV5-1 with TRBJ2-7; the match to TRBD2 covers 8 bases. The CDR3 is made up of 15 amino acids. From germline, CDR1 is SGHRS and CDR2 YFSETQ. The trim removed 0 bases at V and 6 bases at J, leaving 8 bases unmatched. The CDR3 DNA sequence: TGCGCCAGCAGCTTGGGTGCGAGCGGGAGAACCGAGCAGTACTTC. As protein: CASSLGASGRTEQYF.

V usage is TRBV5-1 and J usage is TRBJ1-1, with 11 nucleotides matching TRBD1. CDR1 and CDR2 (germline): SGHRS, YFSETQ. The J segment lost 0 bases and the V segment lost 4 bases, leaving 11 bases of the junction unmatched. The CDR3 covers 18 residues. The chain's CDR3 is CASSVHPGQGAVNTEAFF. DNA for the CDR3: TGCGCCAGCAGCGTGCACCCTGGACAGGGGGCGGTGAACACTGAAGCTTTCTTT.

The chain recombines TRBV30 with TRBJ2-1; D is ambiguous. The CDR3 covers 11 residues. Germline CDR1 GTSNPN, CDR2 SVGIG (reference sequence). Trimming stripped 2 bases from V and 3 bases from J, with 2 bases between. The CDR3 nucleotides are TGTGCCTGGAGTCGCTACAATGAGCAGTTCTTC. Translating it yields CAWSRYNEQFF.

This chain joins TRBV6-6 and TRBJ2-7; D perhaps matches TRBD1 (5 bases). V was cut by 5 bases and J by 6 bases, with 20 bases left in between. This CDR3 region has 15 residues. Per germline, CDR1 MNHNY and CDR2 SVGAGI (reference sequence). The CDR3 is CASSVRSQGGGEQYF. The CDR3 region has the DNA TGTGCCAGCAGTGTTAGGAGCCAGGGCGGCGGCGAGCAGTACTTC.

The chain has TRBV29-1 and TRBJ2-5, with D perhaps TRBD2 (6 bases). The CDR3 extends over 11 amino acids. In germline, CDR1 is SQVTM, CDR2 ANQGSEA. Trimming stripped 5 bases from V and 5 bases from J, with 9 bases between. Here the CDR3 DNA reads TGCAGCGTTATTCGGGGGGAGACCCAGTACTTC. This sequence encodes CSVIRGETQYF. The full variable domain, rest sourced from reference TRBV29-1 and TRBJ2-5, is SAVISQKPSRDICQRGTSLTIQCQVDSQVTMMFWYRQQPGQSLTLIATANQGSEATYESGFVIDKFPISRPNLTFSTLTVSNMSPEDSSIYLCSVIRGETQYFGPGTRLLVL.

This clone has just a few counts. The chain recombines TRBV6-5 with TRBJ1-1; 8 nucleotides align to TRBD1. CDR3 length: 15 amino acids. Germline assignment: CDR1 MNHEY and CDR2 SVGAGI. V trimming: 6 bases; J trimming: 5 bases; junction bases outside the gene matches: 11. In nucleotides, the CDR3 is TGTGCCAGCAGAGCTGTCACAGGGGGTGGAACTGAAGCTTTCTTT. Its protein is CASRAVTGGGTEAFF.

The V gene is TRBV30, the J gene TRBJ2-5; D possibly corresponds to TRBD1 (6 bases). The CDR3 extends over 14 amino acids. Germline V gene data show CDR1 as GTSNPN and CDR2 as SVGIG (reference sequence). The ends were cut back, 1 base at V and 1 base at J, with 10 bases in the middle. CDR3 in amino acids: CAWSGTAFQETQYF. The CDR3 bases are TGTGCCTGGAGTGGGACAGCCTTCCAAGAGACCCAGTACTTC.

The V gene is TRBV30, the J gene TRBJ2-7, with TRBD1 as a possible D gene (6 bases). This CDR3 has 12 residues. Germline V lookup: CDR1 GTSNPN, CDR2 SVGIG (reference sequence). V gave up 0 bases and J gave up 4 bases, with 7 bases separating them. CDR3 sequence reads: CAWSVQGYEQYF. CDR3 DNA sequence: TGTGCCTGGAGTGTACAGGGTTACGAGCAGTACTTC.

The chain carries TRBV19 and TRBJ2-7, with TRBD1 matching over 7 bases. This CDR3 comprises 14 residues. V was pared by 5 bases and J by 4 bases, with 8 bases of the junction left unmatched. Germline assignment: CDR1 LNHDA and CDR2 SQIVND (reference sequence). The CDR3 region has the DNA TGTGCCAGTAGTGGATTAGGGACAGAGTACGAGCAGTACTTC. This codes for CASSGLGTEYEQYF.

V usage is TRBV30 and J usage is TRBJ2-3, with 8 bases that match TRBD2. V gave up 2 bases and J gave up 2 bases; unmatched junction bases: 6. CDR1 and CDR2 (germline): GTSNPN, SVGIG (reference sequence). CDR3 length: 15 amino acids. DNA for the CDR3: TGTGCCTGGAGTCCCCCGGGACTAGACACAGATACGCAGTATTTT. Translation: CAWSPPGLDTDTQYF.

This rearrangement joins TRBV29-1 to TRBJ2-7; 12 bases match TRBD1. V lost 5 bases to trimming and J lost 7 bases; unmatched junction nucleotides: 12. This CDR3 is built from 15 residues. Germline V gives CDR1 SQVTM, CDR2 ANQGSEA. The CDR3 protein is CSVKTPGQGAGEQYF. The DNA of the CDR3 is TGCAGCGTTAAAACCCCGGGACAGGGGGCAGGGGAGCAGTACTTC.

J is TRBJ2-7 and V is TRBV30; D perhaps matches TRBD1 (7 bases). CDR1 GTSNPN and CDR2 SVGIG come from the germline V gene (reference sequence). The CDR3 covers 12 residues. The germline V and J ends were trimmed by 8 bases and 3 bases, with 14 bases remaining between them. The CDR3 spells CARGQEGYEQYF. For the CDR3, the DNA is TGTGCCCGAGGACAGGAGGGCTACGAGCAGTACTTC. Supplemented by reference TRBV30 and TRBJ2-7, the full variable domain reads SQTIHQWPATLVQPVGSPLSLECTVEGTSNPNLYWYRQAAGRGLQLLFYSVGIGQISSEVPQNLSASRPQDRQFILSSKKLLLSDSGFYLCARGQEGYEQYFGPGTRLTVT.

The V call is TRBV2, the J call TRBJ1-2; no definite D call. V was pared by 4 bases and J by 3 bases, with 9 bases between. CDR3 length equals 13 residues. CDR1 and CDR2 (germline): SNHLY, FYNNEI. CDR3 coding DNA: TGTGCCAGCAGTGGGAGGACGGACTATGGCTACACCTTC. As protein: CASSGRTDYGYTF.

The chain is built from TRBV30 and TRBJ1-6; D unresolved. Trimming left V 3 bases short and J 11 bases short, with 14 bases between. The CDR3 has 13 residues. Germline CDR1 is GTSNPN and CDR2 is SVGIG (reference sequence). The CDR3 region is CAWRSNGHTPLHF. The CDR3 DNA reads as TGTGCCTGGAGGTCTAATGGGCACACACCCCTCCACTTT.